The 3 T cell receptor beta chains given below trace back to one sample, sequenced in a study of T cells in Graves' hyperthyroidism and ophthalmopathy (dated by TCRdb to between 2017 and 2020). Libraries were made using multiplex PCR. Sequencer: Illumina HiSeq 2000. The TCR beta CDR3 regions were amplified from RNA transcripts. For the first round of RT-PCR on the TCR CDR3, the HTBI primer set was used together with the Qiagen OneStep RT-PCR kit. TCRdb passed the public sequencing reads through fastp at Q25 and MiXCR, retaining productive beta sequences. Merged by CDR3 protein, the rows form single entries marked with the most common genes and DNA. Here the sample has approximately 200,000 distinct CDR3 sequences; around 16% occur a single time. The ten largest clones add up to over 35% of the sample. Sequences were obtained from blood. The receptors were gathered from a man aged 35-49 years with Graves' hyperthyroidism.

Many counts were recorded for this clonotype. The CDR3 DNA sequence: TGTGCCAGCAGCTTATTTAGCGAGAATGAGCAGTTCTTC. Translation gives CASSLFSENEQFF. V usage is TRBV7-9 and J usage is TRBJ2-1; the D gene is possibly TRBD2 (5 bases). There are 13 residues in the CDR3. Trimming took off 2 bases at V and 7 bases at J, with 9 bases between the two ends. CDR1 SEHNR and CDR2 FQNEAQ come from the germline V gene (reference sequence).

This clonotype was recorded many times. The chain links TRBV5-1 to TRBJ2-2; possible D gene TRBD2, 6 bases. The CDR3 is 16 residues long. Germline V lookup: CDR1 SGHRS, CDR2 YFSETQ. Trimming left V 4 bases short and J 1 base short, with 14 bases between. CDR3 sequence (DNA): TGCGCCAGCAGCCTATTCGCCGGGGGGAACACCGGGGAGCTGTTTTTT. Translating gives CASSLFAGGNTGELFF.

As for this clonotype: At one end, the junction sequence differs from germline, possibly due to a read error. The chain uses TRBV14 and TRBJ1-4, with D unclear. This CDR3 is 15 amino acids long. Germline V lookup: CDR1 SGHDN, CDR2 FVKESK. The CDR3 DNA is TGTGCCAGCAGCGAAACATTTGGTGGGATTGAAAAACTGGTTTTT. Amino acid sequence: CASSETFGGIEKLVF.